Each of the 31 T cell receptor beta chains below was sequenced from the same sample in a study of T cell responses to AZD1222 COVID-19 vaccine. Clones were read by immunoSEQ multiplex PCR, and TCRdb kept only the in-frame ones, dropping some. Of over 120,000 clones detected, 90% to 95% appear once; the ten largest clones hold around 10%. The specimen comprised peripheral blood, sampled after recovery from COVID-19. These receptors were collected from an adult who had recovered from COVID-19.

V and J are TRBV6-5 and TRBJ1-1, with 9 bases matching TRBD1. This CDR3 comprises 15 residues. Germline trimming cut 4 bases from V and 1 base from J; bases unmatched to any gene: 4. Germline CDR1 reads MNHEY; CDR2 reads SVGAGI. CDR3 DNA sequence: TGTGCCAGCAGTTGGGGACAGGGAGAGAACACTGAAGCTTTCTTT. Translating gives CASSWGQGENTEAFF.

The CDR3 region is CASSLGGSVEAFF. CDR3 nucleotide sequence: TGTGCCAGCAGCTTGGGGGGATCGGTCGAAGCTTTCTTT. The chain has TRBV5-4 and TRBJ1-1; D is undetermined. Germline V gene sequence: CDR1 SGHNT, CDR2 YYREEE (reference sequence). Trimming removed 0 bases at V and 8 bases at J, with 11 bases between. This CDR3 comprises 13 residues.

This chain uses TRBV5-4 with TRBJ1-3, with 7 bases matching TRBD1. Germline CDR1 reads SGHNT; CDR2 reads YYREEE (reference sequence). The CDR3 totals 14 residues. V gave up 2 bases and J gave up 7 bases; unmatched junction bases: 6. The CDR3 DNA reads TGTGCCAGCAGCTTCGGGACAGCAAGGAACACCATATATTTT. Translating gives CASSFGTARNTIYF. The complete variable domain, with remaining parts taken from reference TRBV5-4 and TRBJ1-3, reads ETGVTQSPTHLIKTRGQQVTLRCSSQSGHNTVSWYQQALGQGPQFIFQYYREEENGRGNFPPRFSGLQFPNYSSELNVNALELDDSALYLCASSFGTARNTIYFGEGSWLTVV.

The chain is built from TRBV11-2 and TRBJ2-7; TRBD2 matches at 11 bases. CDR1 SGHAT and CDR2 FQNNGV come from the germline V gene. With 3 bases clipped from V and 5 bases from J, the junction kept 9 bases outside the gene matches. The length of the CDR3 is 16 residues. The DNA of the CDR3 is TGTGCCAGCAGCTTCCGCCTTCTAGCGGGAGGTAACGAGCAGTACTTC. Encoded protein: CASSFRLLAGGNEQYF.

The chain employs TRBV15 and TRBJ1-5; D perhaps matches TRBD1 (5 bases). Trimming stripped 0 bases from V and 6 bases from J, with 6 bases between. CDR3 length: 13 amino acids. Looked up from germline, CDR1 is LNHNV and CDR2 is YYDKDF (reference sequence). This chain's CDR3 is CATSRDRAQPQHF. The DNA of the CDR3 is TGTGCCACCAGCAGAGACAGGGCTCAGCCCCAGCATTTT.

The chain carries TRBV19 and TRBJ2-3; 10 nucleotides line up with TRBD2. With V trimmed by 4 bases and J by 8 bases, 9 bases remained unmatched. CDR3 length: 15 residues. CDR1 is LNHDA and CDR2 is SQIVND in the germline V gene (reference sequence). Written as DNA, the CDR3 is TGTGCCAGTAGTAACGGAGCGGGAGGGCGGGCTACGCAGTATTTT. Its protein product is CASSNGAGGRATQYF.

This chain connects TRBV2 to TRBJ2-2; D uncertain. This CDR3 has 12 amino acids. The V gene lost 8 bases and the J gene lost 5 bases, with 9 bases spanning the gap. CDR1 and CDR2 (germline): SNHLY, FYNNEI. CDR3: CASSRGTGELFF. The CDR3 coding sequence is TGTGCCAGCTCTCGAGGTACCGGGGAGCTGTTTTTT.

The chain uses TRBV10-1 and TRBJ1-1; D not certain. Looked up from germline, CDR1 is WNHNN and CDR2 is SYGVQD (reference sequence). The CDR3 totals 15 residues. V lost 6 bases and J 1 base, leaving 15 bases between the germline ends. The CDR3 loop reads CASRCRPRKNTEAFF. DNA for the CDR3: TGCGCCAGCAGGTGCCGGCCCCGGAAGAACACTGAAGCTTTCTTT.

The V gene is TRBV12-3 or TRBV12-4, the J gene TRBJ2-1; no clear D gene. This CDR3 is built from 11 residues. V lost 1 base and J lost 7, with 2 bases in between. CDR3 sequence: CASSLGNEQFF. The CDR3 DNA is TGTGCCAGCAGTTTAGGGAATGAGCAGTTCTTC.

The chain is built from TRBV7-9 and TRBJ2-3; unclear D gene. V lost 1 base and J 7 bases, leaving 9 bases between the germline ends. The germline V gene has CDR1 SEHNR and CDR2 FQNEAQ (reference sequence). CDR3 length: 13 residues. CDR3 protein: CASSLVEPHTQYF. In nucleotides, the CDR3 is TGTGCCAGCAGCTTAGTTGAGCCCCATACGCAGTATTTT. The variable domain in full, completed from reference TRBV7-9 and TRBJ2-3, reads DTGVSQNPRHKITKRGQNVTFRCDPISEHNRLYWYRQTLGQGPEFLTYFQNEAQLEKSRLLSDRFSAERPKGSFSTLEIQRTEQGDSAMYLCASSLVEPHTQYFGPGTRLTVL.

This rearrangement joins TRBV4-1 to TRBJ2-1; 9 bases agree with TRBD2. The length of the CDR3 is 16 residues. Germline V lookup: CDR1 MGHRA, CDR2 YSYEKL. After removal of 3 bases from V and 10 bases from J, the junction contained 13 bases not matched to a gene. The DNA of the CDR3 is TGCGCCAGCAGCCACGCCTTAGCGGGAGATTTAGTCGAGCAGTTCTTC. This translates into CASSHALAGDLVEQFF.

The chain joins TRBV7-2 to TRBJ2-3; TRBD2 matches at 16 bases. Trimming at V came to 3 bases and at J to 2 bases, leaving 8 bases not matched to a gene. CDR1 SGHTA and CDR2 FQGNSA come from the germline V gene. The CDR3 totals 19 residues. This CDR3 is CASSLMEGLAGGPTDTQYF. In nucleotides, the CDR3 is TGTGCCAGCAGCTTGATGGAGGGACTAGCGGGAGGGCCCACAGATACGCAGTATTTT.

This chain links TRBV7-6 with TRBJ1-3; D unresolved. The V end lost 1 base, the J end lost 2 bases, and 12 bases lay between the germline ends. CDR3 length: 16 amino acids. CDR1 and CDR2 (germline): SGHVS, FNYEAQ. The DNA of the CDR3 is TGTGCCAGCAGCTTAGGGTTAAGGGAGACTGGAAACACCATATATTTT. Its translation is CASSLGLRETGNTIYF.

CDR3 region: CASSLKGRDRVSPLHF. CDR3 bases: TGTGCCAGCAGCCTCAAGGGGAGGGACAGGGTCTCACCCCTCCACTTT. This sequence joins TRBV3-1 (or the pseudogene TRBV3-2) and TRBJ1-6, with 9 bases that match TRBD1. The CDR3 totals 16 residues. Germline trimming cut 4 bases from V and 10 bases from J; bases unmatched to any gene: 11. Looked up from germline, CDR1 is LGHDT and CDR2 is YNNKEL (reference sequence).

The genes are TRBV4-1 and TRBJ2-2, with no clear D. The V and J ends lost 5 bases and 6 bases respectively, with 7 bases between them. The CDR3 loop spans 12 amino acids. The germline gives CDR1 MGHRA, CDR2 YSYEKL. CDR3 in amino acids: CASSSRAGELFF. The DNA of the CDR3 is TGCGCCAGCAGCAGTAGAGCCGGGGAGCTGTTTTTT.

The chain is built from TRBV28 and TRBJ2-3; TRBD1 is a possible D gene (6 bases). This CDR3 spans 12 amino acids. Trimming took off 8 bases at V and 7 bases at J, with 13 bases between the two ends. Germline CDR1 is MDHEN and CDR2 is SYDVKM. The CDR3 sequence is CASSSGAHTQYF. The CDR3 DNA reads as TGTGCCAGCTCCTCAGGGGCCCATACGCAGTATTTT.

The rearrangement uses TRBV7-9 and TRBJ2-7, with TRBD2 matching 12 bases. The length of the CDR3 is 16 residues. Germline CDR1 SEHNR, CDR2 FQNEAQ (reference sequence). V shed 1 base and J 3 bases; nucleotides not matched to a gene: 4. CDR3 region: CASSLGATSGSYEQYF. The CDR3 DNA follows: TGTGCCAGCAGCTTAGGGGCGACTAGCGGGAGCTACGAGCAGTACTTC.

This rearrangement joins TRBV6-5 to TRBJ2-2, with D possibly being TRBD2 (7 bases). The CDR3 consists of 15 residues. Germline loops: CDR1 MNHEY, CDR2 SVGAGI. V lost 6 bases to trimming and J lost 5 bases, with 16 bases between them. The CDR3 here is CASSRGAPRTGELFF. CDR3 DNA sequence: TGTGCCAGCAGCCGGGGGGCCCCGAGGACCGGGGAGCTGTTTTTT.

This clone has just a few counts. The chain uses TRBV30 and TRBJ1-6; no definite D call. Germline V CDR1 and CDR2: GTSNPN, SVGIG (reference sequence). CDR3 size: 14 residues. The germline V and J ends were trimmed by 4 bases and 0 bases, with 7 bases remaining between them. The CDR3 loop reads CAWTASSYNSPLHF. As DNA, the CDR3 is TGTGCCTGGACAGCGAGCTCCTATAATTCACCCCTCCACTTT. Using reference TRBV30 and TRBJ1-6 for the parts outside the CDR3, the full variable domain is SQTIHQWPATLVQPVGSPLSLECTVEGTSNPNLYWYRQAAGRGLQLLFYSVGIGQISSEVPQNLSASRPQDRQFILSSKKLLLSDSGFYLCAWTASSYNSPLHFGNGTRLTVT.

V gene TRBV18 combines with J gene TRBJ2-3; the D gene is possibly TRBD2 (7 bases). The V gene lost 3 bases and the J gene lost 0 bases, with 13 bases spanning the gap. Germline-derived CDR1 and CDR2 are KGHSH and LQKENI. This CDR3 has 16 amino acids. The CDR3 nucleotides are TGTGCCAGCTCACCCCCTGGGGGGGCGAGCACAGATACGCAGTATTTT. It specifies CASSPPGGASTDTQYF.

This clone was seen just once. This chain joins TRBV19 and TRBJ1-6; 8 bases line up with TRBD1. Germline loops: CDR1 LNHDA, CDR2 SQIVND (reference sequence). V gave up 3 bases and J gave up 10 bases; unmatched junction bases: 8. CDR3 length equals 15 residues. CDR3 sequence (DNA): TGTGCCAGTAGTATTCGGGCAGGGGGCGAGTCACCCCTCCACTTT. Its translation: CASSIRAGGESPLHF.

The chain uses TRBV6-5 and TRBJ1-3; possible D gene TRBD1, 5 bases. Germline CDR1 and CDR2: MNHEY and SVGAGI. The CDR3 covers 14 residues. V was clipped by 6 bases and J by 2 bases, with 11 bases between them. The CDR3: CASSQGGAGNTIYF. CDR3 bases: TGTGCCAGCAGCCAGGGAGGGGCTGGAAACACCATATATTTT.

The V gene is TRBV28, the J gene TRBJ2-7; no reliable D call. V was shortened by 6 bases and J by 3 bases, with 18 bases between the two germline ends. The CDR3 totals 15 residues. Per the germline V gene, CDR1 is MDHEN and CDR2 is SYDVKM. The CDR3 reads CASSKNGILGYEQYF. The CDR3 DNA follows: TGTGCCAGCAGCAAAAACGGAATCTTGGGCTACGAGCAGTACTTC.

V is TRBV6-4 and J is TRBJ2-2; D is perhaps TRBD2 (6 bases). Germline-derived CDR1 and CDR2 are MRHNA and SNTAGT. The CDR3 has 13 amino acids. V was trimmed by 4 bases and J by 5 bases, leaving 8 bases between them. CDR3 in DNA: TGTGCCAGCAGTGCTAGCGTTACCGGGGAGCTGTTTTTT. Amino acids: CASSASVTGELFF.

This chain uses TRBV6-5 with TRBJ2-7, with D possibly being TRBD2 (6 bases). The CDR3 runs to 15 residues. Germline V CDR1 and CDR2: MNHEY, SVGAGI. V was shortened by 6 bases and J by 7 bases, with 22 bases between the two germline ends. The DNA of the CDR3 is TGTGCCAGCAGATTCTATGGGGCGCGGGAACCAGAGCAGTACTTC. It yields the protein CASRFYGAREPEQYF.

V is TRBV6-5 and J is TRBJ1-2; weak D call: TRBD1 (5 bases). Germline CDR1 and CDR2: MNHEY and SVGAGI. The CDR3 is made up of 16 amino acids. The V end was cut by 0 bases, the J end by 8 bases, with 19 bases between. The CDR3 bases are TGTGCCAGCAGTTACTCGACTGGGCAGGGAGTGGGAGGCTACACCTTC. Protein: CASSYSTGQGVGGYTF.

This clone was seen a few times. Here the CDR3 DNA reads TGTGCCAGCAGCCCCGGGACTAGCGGGAGTGGATCCGGGGAGCTGTTTTTT. Translation gives CASSPGTSGSGSGELFF. V is TRBV6-4 and J is TRBJ2-2, with 14 positions matching TRBD2. Trimming cost V 6 bases and J 6 bases; bases outside gene matches: 9. This CDR3 contains 17 residues. Germline loops: CDR1 MRHNA, CDR2 SNTAGT.

The chain combines TRBV6-2 or TRBV6-3 with TRBJ1-4; possible D gene TRBD1, 5 bases. CDR1 MNHEY and CDR2 SVGEGT come from the germline V gene. The ends were cut back, 6 bases at V and 4 bases at J, with 12 bases in the middle. The CDR3 is 14 residues long. The DNA for the CDR3 is TGTGCCAGCAGCTCGACAGACGATAATGAAAAACTGTTTTTT. Its protein is CASSSTDDNEKLFF.

The rearrangement links TRBV7-9 to TRBJ2-1; unclear D gene. The CDR3 is 15 amino acids. V lost 1 base to trimming and J lost 2 bases, with 9 bases between them. CDR1 and CDR2 from the germline V gene are SEHNR and FQNEAQ (reference sequence). CDR3 nucleotides: TGTGCCAGCAGCTTAGTGGCGATTACCTACAATGAGCAGTTCTTC. This gives the protein CASSLVAITYNEQFF.

This chain uses TRBV11-2 with TRBJ2-7; tentatively, D is TRBD1 or TRBD2 (6 bases each). Trimming cost V 0 bases and J 6 bases, with 15 bases left between them. The CDR3 spans 15 residues. Germline V gene data show CDR1 as SGHAT and CDR2 as FQNNGV. For the CDR3, the DNA is TGTGCCAGCAGCTTAGAACAAGGGGGGTTGTTCGAGCAGTACTTC. Protein: CASSLEQGGLFEQYF.

The chain is built from TRBV7-9 and TRBJ2-2; the D gene is possibly TRBD1 (6 bases). The germline V gene has CDR1 SEHNR and CDR2 FQNEAQ (reference sequence). This CDR3 is built from 16 residues. The V gene lost 5 bases and the J gene lost 0 bases, with 13 bases spanning the gap. CDR3 protein: CASSAEQGPNTGELFF. The CDR3 nucleotides read TGTGCCAGCAGCGCGGAACAGGGCCCGAACACCGGGGAGCTGTTTTTT.